The present entry profiles one T cell receptor (beta chain) with its context. The sample comes from a study of T cell changes during pregnancy in multiple sclerosis. The CDR3 totals 15 residues. Per the germline V gene, CDR1 is SQVTM and CDR2 is ANQGSEA. V was shortened by 2 bases and J by 3 bases, with 13 bases between the two germline ends. Profiled with immunoSEQ multiplex PCR; TCRdb holds only in-frame clones, not every one. The data contain approximately 20,000 clones, approximately 89% of them singletons. The rearrangement links TRBV29-1 to TRBJ2-2; D possibly corresponds to TRBD2 (6 bases). The clonotype originates from a female donor with multiple sclerosis, enrolled in a pregnancy study. This sample comprised CD4+ T cells from peripheral blood mononuclear cells, obtained in the third trimester of pregnancy. CDR3 nucleotides: TGCAGCGTTGAATGGAGGGATCGGGACACCGGGGAGCTGTTTTTT. It encodes CSVEWRDRDTGELFF.